A selection of T cell receptor beta chains follows, all from one sample in a study of PD-1 blockade in classical Hodgkin lymphoma. The method was immunoSEQ multiplex PCR; TCRdb's version includes in-frame clones alone and lacks a portion of them. Here the sample spans about 110,000 clones, approximately 90% being singletons. The sample in question was peripheral blood mononuclear cells (PBMCs), obtained before the second cycle of nivolumab. These receptors originate from a human donor with classical Hodgkin lymphoma. Each CDR3 is given with its conserved first and last residue. Fields, in order: V gene, D gene, clone size, J gene, CDR3 protein, CDR3 DNA. The D gene is left open where the match is weak. Only part of the rows carry a size: once, few, many, or a class if the clone is expanded.

>TRBV2|TRBD2|.|TRBJ2-1
CASSEGLAGGPITNEQFF
TGTGCCAGCAGTGAAGGACTAGCGGGAGGGCCCATAACCAATGAGCAGTTCTTC
>TRBV6-1|.|.|TRBJ1-1
CASSLAGVNTEAFF
TGTGCCAGCAGTCTCGCAGGGGTGAACACTGAAGCTTTCTTT
>TRBV13|.|.|TRBJ2-1
CASSLSPGGGVLREQFF
TGTGCCAGCAGCTTGAGCCCGGGGGGCGGGGTCCTTCGGGAGCAGTTCTTC
>TRBV6-5|TRBD1|.|TRBJ1-5
CATSGGDRVQPQHF
TGTGCCACCAGCGGCGGGGACAGGGTTCAGCCCCAGCATTTT
>TRBV30|TRBD1|.|TRBJ1-1
CAWRAGGNTEAFF
TGTGCCTGGAGGGCAGGGGGCAACACTGAAGCTTTCTTT
>TRBV5-1|.|.|TRBJ2-3
CATGSGASTDTQYF
TGCGCCACCGGATCGGGGGCTAGCACAGATACGCAGTATTTT
>TRBV6-5|.|.|TRBJ2-3
CASSRLPWSTDTQYF
TGTGCCAGCAGCCGACTACCTTGGAGCACAGATACGCAGTATTTT
>TRBV16|.|.|TRBJ2-7
CASSQSVLGSKGEQYF
TGTGCCAGCAGCCAATCCGTTCTGGGGTCAAAAGGCGAGCAGTACTTC
>TRBV30|.|.|TRBJ1-6
CAWSVGYRTGGNSPLHF
TGTGCCTGGAGTGTGGGGTATAGGACGGGAGGAAATTCACCCCTCCACTTT
>TRBV30|.|.|TRBJ1-5
CAWSALDTRQPQHF
TGTGCCTGGAGTGCGCTGGACACACGGCAGCCCCAGCATTTT
>TRBV19|TRBD1|.|TRBJ1-2
CAAKQGALGYTF
TGTGCCGCTAAACAGGGGGCGCTTGGCTACACCTTC
>TRBV11-2|.|.|TRBJ1-1
CASSTPGAEAFF
TGTGCCAGCAGCACCCCAGGGGCTGAAGCTTTCTTT
>TRBV28|.|.|TRBJ1-2
CASSRGGSNYGYTF
TGTGCCAGCAGCCGTGGAGGGTCTAACTATGGCTACACCTTC
>TRBV28|TRBD2|.|TRBJ2-1
CASSLSVLAGSIYNEQFF
TGTGCCAGCAGTTTATCCGTACTAGCGGGATCGATTTACAATGAGCAGTTCTTC
>TRBV27|TRBD2|.|TRBJ2-1
CASSLSASGSSYNEQFF
TGTGCCAGCAGTTTAAGTGCCAGCGGGAGCTCCTACAATGAGCAGTTCTTC
>TRBV14|TRBD1|few|TRBJ1-2
CASSPGQGLYGYTF
TGTGCCAGCAGCCCCGGACAGGGCCTCTATGGCTACACCTTC
>TRBV29-1|TRBD2|.|TRBJ2-3
CSVEGLAGGRIRTDTQYF
TGCAGCGTTGAGGGGTTAGCGGGAGGGCGGATCCGCACAGATACGCAGTATTTT
>TRBV7-9|TRBD1|.|TRBJ1-4
CASSQRQGGEKLFF
TGTGCCAGCAGTCAAAGACAGGGAGGTGAAAAACTGTTTTTT
>TRBV4-3|TRBD1|.|TRBJ1-1
CASSQDRGTEAFF
TGCGCCAGCAGCCAAGACAGGGGGACTGAAGCTTTCTTT
>TRBV28|TRBD1|.|TRBJ1-5
CASSSTGDYNQPQHF
TGTGCCAGCAGTTCTACAGGGGACTACAATCAGCCCCAGCATTTT
>TRBV7-9|TRBD1|.|TRBJ1-3
CASSPWDRVAPIYF
TGTGCCAGCAGCCCATGGGACAGGGTGGCGCCCATATATTTT
>TRBV7-8|.|.|TRBJ2-2
CASSSTRAINTGELFF
TGTGCCAGCAGCAGTACGAGGGCGATAAACACCGGGGAGCTGTTTTTT
>TRBV7-6|TRBD2|.|TRBJ2-1
CASSPSGSRYNEQFF
TGTGCCAGCAGCCCTAGCGGGAGTAGGTACAATGAGCAGTTCTTC
>TRBV7-2|.|.|TRBJ2-2
CASSPGPNTGELFF
TGTGCCAGCAGCCCTGGACCTAACACCGGGGAGCTGTTTTTT
>TRBV7-2|TRBD1|.|TRBJ1-4
CASSYRQGAYEKLFF
TGTGCCAGCAGCTACCGACAGGGGGCCTATGAAAAACTGTTTTTT
>TRBV5-4|.|.|TRBJ2-1
CASSFPKNVGMGNEQFF
TGTGCCAGCAGCTTTCCCAAAAACGTAGGGATGGGTAATGAGCAGTTCTTC
>TRBV5-1|.|.|TRBJ1-2
CASSLVGDIYGYTF
TGCGCCAGCAGCTTGGTAGGGGACATCTATGGCTACACCTTC
>TRBV7-9|TRBD2|.|TRBJ2-1
CASSLVVAGGGNEQFF
TGTGCCAGCAGCTTAGTGGTAGCGGGAGGAGGTAATGAGCAGTTCTTC
>TRBV21-1|.|.|TRBJ1-5
CASSKAGGCQPQHF
TGTGCCAGCAGCAAAGCGGGAGGGTGTCAGCCCCAGCATTTT
>TRBV25-1|.|.|TRBJ2-6
CASSEYVTSGANVLTF
TGTGCCAGCAGTGAATACGTGACCTCTGGGGCCAACGTCCTGACTTTC
>TRBV6-5|.|.|TRBJ1-1
CASSQQGTTEAFF
TGTGCCAGCAGTCAGCAGGGGACCACTGAAGCTTTCTTT
>TRBV28|.|.|TRBJ1-2
CASSFGGGYTF
TGTGCCAGCAGTTTCGGGGGAGGCTACACCTTC
>TRBV11-2|.|.|TRBJ1-2
CASSSTVFYGYTF
TGTGCCAGCAGCTCCACAGTGTTCTATGGCTACACCTTC
>TRBV6-6|.|.|TRBJ1-2
CASSSQGGYTF
TGTGCCAGCAGTAGCCAGGGTGGCTACACCTTC
>TRBV10-2|TRBD1|.|TRBJ1-1
CASRLDRTNTEAFF
TGCGCCAGCAGATTGGACAGGACGAACACTGAAGCTTTCTTT
>TRBV29-1|.|.|TRBJ1-1
CSGGGRVNTEAFF
TGCAGCGGGGGAGGACGGGTGAACACTGAAGCTTTCTTT
>TRBV11-1|.|.|TRBJ1-3
CASSLAWDIPGNTIYF
TGTGCCAGCAGCTTAGCGTGGGACATACCTGGAAACACCATATATTTT
>TRBV9|TRBD2|.|TRBJ2-1
CASSPPGGPGNEQFF
TGTGCCAGCAGCCCCCCGGGAGGGCCTGGGAATGAGCAGTTCTTC
>TRBV5-8|.|.|TRBJ2-7
CASSLYLLGEQYF
TGTGCCAGCAGCTTGTACCTCCTCGGGGAGCAGTACTTC
>TRBV6-1|.|.|TRBJ2-7
CASSESAGSSYEQYF
TGTGCCAGCAGTGAATCGGCGGGTTCCTCCTACGAGCAGTACTTC
>TRBV27|TRBD2|.|TRBJ2-1
CASSTLSSGRGNEQFF
TGTGCCAGCAGTACCCTATCTAGCGGGAGGGGGAATGAGCAGTTCTTC
>TRBV15|TRBD1|.|TRBJ2-1
CATSRLRDRDNEQFF
TGTGCCACCAGCAGACTCCGGGACAGGGACAATGAGCAGTTCTTC
>TRBV12-5|.|.|TRBJ1-4
CARVDGGEKLFF
TGTGCTAGGGTTGACGGCGGTGAAAAACTGTTTTTT
>TRBV7-9|.|.|TRBJ2-1
CASSLGRGSYNEQFF
TGTGCCAGCAGCTTAGGCCGGGGCAGCTACAATGAGCAGTTCTTC
>TRBV7-7|TRBD1|.|TRBJ2-3
CASSPGDRDTDTQYF
TGTGCTAGCAGCCCCGGGGACAGAGACACAGATACGCAGTATTTT